This T cell receptor beta chain was sequenced for a study of shared clonotypes between healthy human individuals (dated by TCRdb to 2020 to 2022). Looking at the study overall: The cohort comprised a couple of women and a few men aged 18 to 49 years. For each donor, CD4 naive and CD4 memory were each given three plates, CD8 naive was given two plates, and CD8 memory was given one plate. To estimate repertoire size and how much clonotype sharing occurs between individuals, the study deeply sequenced the blood TCR repertoires of 5 or 6 healthy adults. Different laboratories and diverse techniques were used to prepare libraries and sequence TCR repertoires, to increase sequencing depth and limit assay-specific biases. Each donor's leukapheresis produced roughly between roughly 0.85 and 10 billion PBMCs.

The CDR3, from cysteine to phenylalanine, totals 15 residues. The read is trimmed to its CDR3 DNA, 45 bases read in frame from base 1. Trimming removed 6 bases from V and 1 base from J; the gene matches leave 4 bases unexplained. Via the germline V gene, CDR1 is SNHLY and CDR2 FYNNEI. The donors were healthy, HIV-negative adults with no recently reported acute infections or vaccinations. Only Caucasian adults living in Nashville, Tennessee, USA were represented among the donors. CD4+ T cells were enriched by magnetic negative selection, after which naive cells were positively selected on CD45RA and the negative fraction was taken as the memory subset. Blood was collected by leukapheresis, and PBMCs were isolated by Ficoll-Histopaque density gradient centrifugation and then cryopreserved in liquid nitrogen vapor phase. Analytical flow cytometry was used to check the purity and quantity of each magnetically sorted T cell population. Genomic DNA was isolated from every sorted fraction and measured by UV absorbance on a Nanodrop 2000c.

Using the deep immunoSEQ assay, TCR CDR3 regions were amplified from genomic DNA by multiplex PCR. Extracted genomic DNA from each cell subset was distributed evenly across all wells of several immunoSEQ 96-well plates, and each plate was treated as a replicate. For sorted subsets, 200 to 250 ng of genomic DNA, equivalent to 30,000 or so T cell genomes, went into each replicate PCR. The purified libraries were quantified using a Qubit 3.0 fluorometer, sized with a Bioanalyzer 2100, and then quantified again using the KAPA Library Quantification kit. Every immunoSEQ 96-well plate was sequenced on a dedicated single-read 150-cycle Illumina NextSeq 550 flow cell. The paper's data handling went like this. The immunoSEQ output contained only junctional sequences without quality scores, so filtering could not match that applied to full-length reads. To assign V/J genes and CDR3, sequences were annotated using PyIR, a Python wrapper for IgBLAST v1.9, with IMGT germline references. Reads with weak V/J assignments (E-value above 1e-6), missing CDR3, stop codons, out-of-frame junctions, or ambiguous translated residues were removed. V3J clonotypes were defined as sequences sharing the same inferred V gene, J gene, and CDR3 amino acid sequence. The percentage overlap between two repertoires was calculated by dividing the number of shared unique clonotypes by the size of the smaller repertoire. RTK rarefaction, the Chao1 estimator, and Recon v2.1 estimates of unobserved clonotypes were used to assess repertoire richness. Generation probabilities for all TCRbeta clonotypes obtained by the gDNA method from a handful of donors were computed using OLGA. The clones in this table, taken by TCRdb from immuneACCESS, are in-frame only. Not every clone is retained; where verified, under half of the shortfall comes from an unresolved V gene, and the cause of the rest is unknown. V, J and clone size are taken as reported in that table, and D and trimming were inferred from the DNA itself. This sample gives some 2.4 million clones in total; roughly 93% of them show up just once. Of the sample, roughly 0.39% is held by the ten largest clones.

This clone has a handful of counts. Its binding antigen is unknown. No per-base quality is available; no much larger clone lies one base away. General conclusions and limits of the study: Pairwise subsampling indicated that sequencing depth was expected to affect the degree of clonotype sharing among donors. Clonotypes shared by all four sorted-subset donors showed higher generation probabilities than non-shared clonotypes. Sampling was limited to blood, and TCR repertoires in tissue likely differ from TCR repertoires in blood. The genetic and exposure-history diversity represented was limited by the small number of donors. Even with the large sequencing depth, rarefaction of the sorted-subset datasets indicated that sequencing was incomplete. Across four donors, approximately 5% of naive CD4, 3.5% of naive CD8, around 2.1% of memory CD4, and approximately 0.4% of memory CD8 clonotypes were shared. Larger estimated clonotype richness was generally found for naive subsets than for memory subsets.

The sequence was collected from a man between 18 and 35 years old in good health. Some clones in this sample may be carry-over from other donors' samples. Sample: naive CD4+ T cells from PBMCs. This sample's cell subset or site label indicates: CD45RA+ positively selected. The V and J segments used are TRBV2 and TRBJ1-5, and 9 junctional nucleotides match TRBD1. At the DNA level, the sequence is TGTGCCAGCAGGGACAGGGGCCGGAGCAATCAGCCCCAGCATTTT. Its amino acids are CASRDRGRSNQPQHF.